One sample yielded the 23 T cell receptor beta chains listed below, sequenced in a study of T cell repertoires in cytomegalovirus infection. In TCRdb, the reads were re-called with MiXCR into one record per CDR3 protein. The data show about 130,000 distinct CDR3 sequences, roughly 9% seen once. Sequenced material: PBMCs. The receptors stem from a human donor in good health (CMV status not recorded). Some clones in this sample may be carry-over from other donors' samples.

This clonotype was counted a few times. The gene calls are TRBV5-5 and TRBJ2-1, with 8 bases identical to TRBD2. With 5 bases clipped from V and 3 bases from J, the junction kept 7 bases outside the gene matches. This CDR3 is built from 15 residues. Per the germline V gene, CDR1 is SGHKS and CDR2 is YYEKEE (reference sequence). In nucleotides, the CDR3 is TGTGCCAGCAGTTTACGGGGGGGCAACTACAATGAGCAGTTCTTC. Translated, it gives CASSLRGGNYNEQFF.

This clonotype was seen a handful of times. The V gene is TRBV29-1, the J gene TRBJ1-1; D is ambiguous. The V end was cut by 6 bases, the J end by 4 bases, with 9 bases between. This CDR3 contains 11 residues. Germline-derived CDR1 and CDR2 are SQVTM and ANQGSEA. The CDR3 region has the DNA TGCAGCGTACAGTTGAGCACTGAAGCTTTCTTT. This translates into CSVQLSTEAFF.

V and J are TRBV28 and TRBJ1-3; a possible D gene is TRBD1 (6 bases). CDR3 size: 16 residues. The V end was cut by 5 bases, the J end by 3 bases, with 17 bases between. Germline V CDR1 and CDR2: MDHEN, SYDVKM. This CDR3 reads CASSQGMGAGGNTIYF. The CDR3 DNA sequence: TGTGCCAGCAGTCAGGGCATGGGGGCCGGTGGAAACACCATATATTTT.

The chain combines TRBV28 with TRBJ1-2; 7 bases are shared with TRBD1. This CDR3 spans 13 amino acids. CDR1 is MDHEN and CDR2 is SYDVKM in the germline V gene. The trim removed 5 bases at V and 4 bases at J, leaving 4 bases unmatched. The CDR3 protein is CASSPGGVYGYTF. The CDR3 region has the DNA TGTGCCAGCAGTCCAGGGGGGGTCTATGGCTACACCTTC.

This clonotype was recorded at least ten times. The chain uses TRBV5-1 and TRBJ2-6, with D possibly called TRBD1 or TRBD2 (5 bases each). Germline CDR1 and CDR2: SGHRS and YFSETQ. The CDR3 contains 15 residues. V dropped 4 bases and J dropped 0 bases, with 8 bases sitting between them. DNA of the CDR3: TGCGCCAGCAGCCCGGGACCCTCTGGGGCCAACGTCCTGACTTTC. It specifies CASSPGPSGANVLTF.

This clonotype came up many times. This chain links TRBV10-3 with TRBJ2-5; TRBD1 matches at 8 bases. Germline V gene data show CDR1 as ENHRY and CDR2 as SYGVKD. CDR3 length: 14 amino acids. Losses at the gene ends were 3 bases for V and 4 bases for J; bases not matched to a gene: 4. The CDR3 DNA reads as TGTGCCATCAGTGAAGTACAGGGGGGAGAGACCCAGTACTTC. It specifies CAISEVQGGETQYF.

There are many counts of this clonotype. V gene TRBV7-2 combines with J gene TRBJ1-5, with TRBD1 identical over 7 bases. CDR3 length equals 18 residues. CDR1 is SGHTA and CDR2 is FQGNSA in the germline V gene. The ends lost 2 bases at V and 6 bases at J; junction bases unmatched: 16. The CDR3 nucleotides read TGTGCCAGCAGCTTACTACCCCGGGGGGCAGGGGGGGGTCAGCCCCAGCATTTT. Its protein is CASSLLPRGAGGGQPQHF.

V is TRBV30 and J is TRBJ1-2, with TRBD1 matching 10 bases. With V trimmed by 3 bases and J by 6 bases, 7 bases remained unmatched. This CDR3 spans 14 amino acids. Germline V gene sequence: CDR1 GTSNPN, CDR2 SVGIG (reference sequence). DNA for the CDR3: TGTGCCTGGAGCACAATTGGGACAGGGGATGGCTACACCTTC. Encoded protein: CAWSTIGTGDGYTF.

This clonotype was picked up a small number of times. V usage is TRBV2 and J usage is TRBJ2-1, with a tentative D call TRBD1 (6 bases). Germline loops: CDR1 SNHLY, CDR2 FYNNEI. The CDR3 is made up of 16 amino acids. Trimming took 2 bases from V and 2 from J, leaving 13 bases between them. Here the CDR3 reads CASSELTGQPYNEQFF. CDR3 sequence (DNA): TGTGCCAGCAGTGAACTAACAGGGCAACCCTACAATGAGCAGTTCTTC.

This clonotype was seen many times. CDR3 sequence (DNA): TGTGCCAGCGGTGACATCAAACGGGAGACCCAGTACTTC. Its protein is CASGDIKRETQYF. The chain is built from TRBV7-9 and TRBJ2-5; D gene ambiguous. Germline CDR1 SEHNR, CDR2 FQNEAQ (reference sequence). Between the trimmed V and J ends, which lost 8 bases and 5 bases, there was a span of 15 bases. This CDR3 spans 13 amino acids.

This clonotype has a count of ten or more. The gene calls are TRBV7-9 and TRBJ2-1, with D possibly matching TRBD1 (5 bases). The V end lost 5 bases, the J end lost 8 bases, and 16 bases lay between the germline ends. The CDR3 contains 14 residues. Germline assignment: CDR1 SEHNR and CDR2 FQNEAQ (reference sequence). The CDR3 sequence: CASSAGRWGDEQFF. The CDR3 DNA reads TGTGCCAGCAGCGCCGGAAGATGGGGCGATGAGCAGTTCTTC.

This clonotype was detected ten times or more. This chain links TRBV28 with TRBJ2-7; TRBD1 aligns across 8 bases. Germline assignment: CDR1 MDHEN and CDR2 SYDVKM. This CDR3 is built from 14 residues. Losses at the gene ends were 7 bases for V and 7 bases for J; bases not matched to a gene: 12. The CDR3 protein is CASIRTGIFREQYF. CDR3 in DNA: TGTGCCAGCATACGGACAGGGATCTTTCGGGAGCAGTACTTC.

The sample holds many counts of this clonotype. The chain couples TRBV7-2 to TRBJ1-6; unclear D gene. Between the trimmed V and J ends, which lost 5 bases and 0 bases, there was a span of 2 bases. CDR1 and CDR2 from the germline V gene are SGHTA and FQGNSA. The CDR3 runs to 13 residues. This CDR3 is CASSASYNSPLHF. For the CDR3, the DNA is TGTGCCAGCAGCGCCTCCTATAATTCACCCCTCCACTTT.

This clonotype has a handful of counts. The chain joins TRBV7-9 to TRBJ1-1; D gene ambiguous. Germline V CDR1 and CDR2: SEHNR, FQNEAQ (reference sequence). Trimming removed 4 bases from V and 3 bases from J, with 9 bases in between. The CDR3 sequence is 13 residues long. The chain's CDR3 is CASSSGGDTEAFF. CDR3 nucleotide sequence: TGTGCCAGCAGCTCCGGCGGTGACACTGAAGCTTTCTTT.

This clonotype was seen repeatedly, ten times or more. The J gene is TRBJ1-6, the V gene TRBV30; 7 bases fit TRBD1. J was trimmed by 4 bases and V by 3 bases; bases with no gene match: 3. The germline V gene encodes CDR1 GTSNPN and CDR2 SVGIG (reference sequence). The CDR3 extends over 14 amino acids. CDR3 in DNA: TGTGCCTGGAGGACAGGGACATATAATTCACCCCTCCACTTT. Amino acid sequence: CAWRTGTYNSPLHF.

This rearrangement joins TRBV2 to TRBJ2-5; 9 positions match TRBD2. Germline trimming cut 8 bases from V and 1 base from J; bases unmatched to any gene: 8. The germline gives CDR1 SNHLY, CDR2 FYNNEI. The length of the CDR3 is 15 residues. The CDR3 protein is CASLWQRGAQETQYF. The CDR3 DNA reads as TGTGCCAGCCTCTGGCAGCGGGGGGCCCAAGAGACCCAGTACTTC.

Ten or more counts support this clonotype. The DNA is omitted, as the CDR3 cannot be located on it reliably, and the CDR3 follows TCRdb's listing. The chain combines TRBV12-5 with TRBJ2-2; TRBD1 is taken as the D call from the table, unchecked against the DNA. The CDR3 is 14 residues long, counting both termini. CDR1 is LGHNT and CDR2 is FRNRAP in the germline V gene. The CDR3 sequence: CASGLVMGAGELFF.

This clonotype was detected many times. The chain is built from TRBV28 and TRBJ1-1; D ambiguous. The V end lost 3 bases, the J end lost 4 bases, and 9 bases lay between the germline ends. The germline V gene encodes CDR1 MDHEN and CDR2 SYDVKM. The CDR3 covers 13 residues. The CDR3 DNA reads as TGTGCCAGCAGTTTGTGGGCGGGCACTGAAGCTTTCTTT. Residues: CASSLWAGTEAFF.

This clonotype was seen repeatedly, ten times or more. The chain links TRBV5-4 to TRBJ1-1; TRBD1 might be the D (5 bases). From germline, CDR1 is SGHNT and CDR2 YYREEE (reference sequence). The V end was cut by 4 bases, the J end by 1 base, with 23 bases between. The CDR3 has 18 residues. CDR3 coding DNA: TGTGCCAGCAGCACCCCACGCGGGGGTCGCGCGGCGAACACTGAAGCTTTCTTT. Amino acid sequence: CASSTPRGGRAANTEAFF. Full variable domain (outside the CDR3, taken from reference TRBV5-4 and TRBJ1-1): ETGVTQSPTHLIKTRGQQVTLRCSSQSGHNTVSWYQQALGQGPQFIFQYYREEENGRGNFPPRFSGLQFPNYSSELNVNALELDDSALYLCASSTPRGGRAANTEAFFGQGTRLTVV.

The chain couples TRBV20-1 to TRBJ1-2; D not resolved. This CDR3 region has 12 residues. Trimming left V 4 bases short and J 2 bases short, with 8 bases between. Per germline, CDR1 DFQATT and CDR2 SNEGSKA (reference sequence). Here the CDR3 DNA reads TGCAGTGCTACTACTGAGAACTATGGCTACACCTTC. It specifies CSATTENYGYTF.

The chain combines TRBV5-1 with TRBJ2-1; D may be TRBD2 (7 bases). Germline assignment: CDR1 SGHRS and CDR2 YFSETQ. Trimming left V 3 bases short and J 7 bases short, with 20 bases between. The CDR3 sequence is 16 residues long. CDR3 in amino acids: CASSSRGGGAGNEQFF. The CDR3, as DNA: TGCGCCAGCAGCTCAAGAGGTGGGGGGGCCGGTAATGAGCAGTTCTTC.

This clonotype was counted a few times. The J gene is TRBJ1-2, the V gene TRBV20-1, with 7 bases fitting TRBD1. Trimming at V came to 4 bases and at J to 7 bases, leaving 12 bases not matched to a gene. Germline V lookup: CDR1 DFQATT, CDR2 SNEGSKA (reference sequence). The CDR3 covers 14 residues. CDR3 coding DNA: TGCAGTGCTACGGGACAGTCGGATGCCTCTGGCTACACCTTC. Protein sequence: CSATGQSDASGYTF.

This clonotype appeared a single time. CDR3 protein: CSVGRGGGQPQHF. DNA for the CDR3: TGCAGCGTGGGCAGGGGAGGTGGTCAGCCCCAGCATTTT. The rearrangement links TRBV29-1 to TRBJ1-5; possibly TRBD1 for D (6 bases). This CDR3 spans 13 amino acids. Trimming removed 6 bases at V and 6 bases at J, with 15 bases between. Germline-derived CDR1 and CDR2 are SQVTM and ANQGSEA.